These T cell receptor beta chains were read from a single sample in a study of blood T cell repertoires in COVID-19. Using immunoSEQ multiplex PCR, the repertoire was profiled, and TCRdb retains in-frame clones only, with some absent. In the table there are 140,000 or so clones, over 85% of which are singletons. Sequenced: peripheral blood. These TCRs come from a human donor in a cohort sampled during active COVID-19. Both conserved end residues are part of each CDR3. The order of the fields is D gene, J gene, clone size, V gene, CDR3 protein, CDR3 DNA. D genes are given only for firm matches. Clone size appears in some rows only: once, few, many, or a class for an expanded clone.

TRBD2 | TRBJ2-3 | NA | TRBV19 | CASSTSYSGGPQNTQYF | TGTGCCAGTAGTACCTCATATAGCGGGGGCCCACAGAATACGCAGTATTTT
TRBD2 | TRBJ2-5 | NA | TRBV7-9 | CASSQGLAGGSPQYF | TGTGCCAGCAGCCAAGGACTAGCGGGGGGGTCCCCCCAGTACTTC
NA | TRBJ1-1 | NA | TRBV6-4 | CASSVSGSGPAFF | TGTGCCAGCAGTGTGTCGGGGTCCGGCCCAGCTTTCTTT
NA | TRBJ2-5 | NA | TRBV19 | CASSIGGGAQETQYF | TGTGCCAGTAGTATAGGAGGGGGGGCTCAAGAGACCCAGTACTTC
TRBD2 | TRBJ2-3 | NA | TRBV6-4 | CASSRGTSGGTDTQYF | TGTGCCAGCAGCCGCGGGACTAGCGGGGGGACAGATACGCAGTATTTT
TRBD1 | TRBJ1-2 | NA | TRBV7-9 | CASSSQGAGGYTF | TGTGCCAGCAGCTCCCAGGGGGCGGGTGGCTACACCTTC
NA | TRBJ1-2 | NA | TRBV19 | CATLRRGNYGYTF | TGTGCCACCTTACGGAGGGGAAACTATGGCTACACCTTC
TRBD1 | TRBJ2-7 | NA | TRBV7-8 | CASSSRQGFYEQYF | TGTGCCAGCAGCTCCCGACAGGGATTCTACGAGCAGTACTTC
TRBD2 | TRBJ2-1 | NA | TRBV5-1 | CASSLTTGTSYNEQFF | TGCGCCAGCAGCCTTACGACCGGGACTAGCTACAATGAGCAGTTCTTC
TRBD2 | TRBJ2-7 | NA | TRBV7-2 | CASSLLRGGGPEQYF | TGTGCCAGCAGCTTATTGCGGGGGGGCGGGCCCGAGCAGTACTTC
NA | TRBJ1-4 | NA | TRBV19 | CASSTYRDPQVANEKLFF | TGTGCCAGTAGTACCTACAGGGATCCCCAAGTGGCTAATGAAAAACTGTTTTTT
TRBD1 | TRBJ1-5 | NA | TRBV19 | CASRQGNQPQHF | TGTGCCAGCCGACAGGGGAATCAGCCCCAGCATTTT
TRBD1 | TRBJ1-2 | NA | TRBV30 | CAWSADLKQGAYYGYTF | TGTGCCTGGAGTGCCGACCTAAAACAGGGGGCCTACTATGGCTACACCTTC
NA | TRBJ1-1 | NA | TRBV18 | CASSPRAQGTEAFF | TGTGCCAGCTCACCAAGGGCACAGGGCACTGAAGCTTTCTTT
NA | TRBJ1-1 | NA | TRBV5-8 | CASSLLGGTEAFF | TGTGCCAGCAGCTTGCTCGGGGGCACTGAAGCTTTCTTT
TRBD1 | TRBJ2-3 | once | TRBV6-2/TRBV6-3 | CASSFAGTANMVTQYF | TGTGCCAGCAGTTTCGCCGGGACAGCGAACATGGTTACGCAGTATTTT
NA | TRBJ2-7 | NA | TRBV27 | CASSLGGGEQYF | TGTGCCAGCAGTTTGGGAGGCGGCGAGCAGTACTTC
TRBD1 | TRBJ2-3 | NA | TRBV2 | CASSEEARGTGGRDTQYF | TGTGCCAGCAGTGAAGAGGCGAGAGGGACAGGGGGAAGAGATACGCAGTATTTT
NA | TRBJ1-6 | NA | TRBV5-5 | CASSLAGVDNSPLHF | TGTGCCAGCAGCCTGGCCGGGGTGGATAATTCACCCCTCCACTTT
TRBD1 | TRBJ2-7 | once | TRBV13 | CASSSASTGNYEQYF | TGTGCCAGCAGCTCGGCTTCGACAGGGAATTACGAGCAGTACTTC
TRBD1 | TRBJ2-1 | once | TRBV5-6 | CASSSQGQGPIYEQFF | TGTGCCAGCAGCTCTCAGGGACAGGGCCCCATCTATGAGCAGTTCTTC
NA | TRBJ2-2 | NA | TRBV5-1 | CASSLETIVNTGELFF | TGCGCCAGCAGCTTGGAAACAATCGTAAACACCGGGGAGCTGTTTTTT
TRBD1 | TRBJ1-5 | few | TRBV3-1/TRBV3-2 | CASSTGQGGQPQHF | TGTGCCAGCAGCACGGGACAGGGGGGCCAGCCCCAGCATTTT
TRBD1 | TRBJ1-5 | NA | TRBV30 | CAWMVLGQGIGQPQHF | TGTGCCTGGATGGTTCTAGGACAGGGAATAGGTCAGCCCCAGCATTTT
TRBD1 | TRBJ2-3 | NA | TRBV11-2 | CASSSYGQGATDTQYF | TGTGCCAGCAGTTCTTATGGACAGGGGGCGACAGATACGCAGTATTTT